These 27 T cell receptor beta chains share one sample of origin, sequenced in a study of T cells in Graves' hyperthyroidism and ophthalmopathy. Amplified TCR beta CDR3 regions came from RNA transcripts. A first-round RT-PCR of the TCR CDR3 used the HTBI primer set. MiXCR was run by TCRdb on the multiplex PCR reads, yielding one entry per CDR3 protein. The sample lists a few hundred thousand distinct CDR3 sequences, roughly 22% occurring once. Sequenced material: blood. The receptors stem from a man aged 30 to 45 with Graves' ophthalmopathy.

This chain connects TRBV6-2 or TRBV6-3 to TRBJ1-6, with TRBD1 as a possible D gene (6 bases). This CDR3 has 16 residues. The ends were cut back, 6 bases at V and 5 bases at J, with 17 bases in the middle. CDR1 is MNHEY, CDR2 SVGEGT, per germline. The CDR3 loop is CASRNTQGADNSPLHF. The CDR3 nucleotides are TGTGCCAGCAGGAATACACAGGGCGCTGATAATTCACCCCTCCACTTT.

This clonotype was detected a few times. V is TRBV19 and J is TRBJ2-2; D possibly corresponds to TRBD2 (5 bases). V was shortened by 5 bases and J by 5 bases, with 21 bases between the two germline ends. The CDR3 covers 17 residues. The germline CDR1 and CDR2 sequences are LNHDA and SQIVND (reference sequence). The CDR3 coding sequence is TGTGCCAGTAGTGTAGGGATACCGGGAAAACAGACCGGGGAGCTGTTTTTT. Amino acid sequence: CASSVGIPGKQTGELFF.

This clonotype was observed at least ten times. DNA for the CDR3: TGTGCCAGCAGTTCTAGCGGGAGGACCGACAATGAGCAGTTCTTC. It encodes CASSSSGRTDNEQFF. V usage is TRBV28 and J usage is TRBJ2-1, with 11 bases that match TRBD2. The CDR3 covers 15 residues. Germline loops: CDR1 MDHEN, CDR2 SYDVKM. The trim removed 4 bases at V and 5 bases at J, leaving 4 bases unmatched.

This clonotype was picked up a small number of times. This chain connects TRBV20-1 to TRBJ2-3, with 10 bases that match TRBD2. The trim removed 6 bases at V and 7 bases at J, leaving 10 bases unmatched. Germline V lookup: CDR1 DFQATT, CDR2 SNEGSKA (reference sequence). The CDR3 totals 14 residues. The CDR3 DNA reads as TGCAGTGCCATTAAAGCGGGAGGGCCGAATACGCAGTATTTT. Its protein product is CSAIKAGGPNTQYF.

The V gene is TRBV20-1, the J gene TRBJ2-4; 8 bases line up with TRBD2. The V gene's germline CDR1 is DFQATT and CDR2 SNEGSKA (reference sequence). The trim removed 3 bases at V and 9 bases at J, leaving 13 bases unmatched. The CDR3 is made up of 15 amino acids. The CDR3 DNA reads TGCAGTGCTAGCGGGAGGGCCTTCGGGCACGGCATTCAGTACTTC. It is translated as CSASGRAFGHGIQYF.

The genes are TRBV20-1 and TRBJ2-7; D remains unclear. The CDR3 has 14 residues. CDR1 is DFQATT and CDR2 is SNEGSKA in the germline V gene (reference sequence). Trimming left V 4 bases short and J 0 bases short, with 13 bases between. This CDR3 is CSAKMGRSSYEQYF. CDR3 in DNA: TGCAGTGCTAAGATGGGCAGGAGCTCCTACGAGCAGTACTTC.

This chain links TRBV28 with TRBJ2-5, with D possibly TRBD1 on 6 matching bases. Germline loops: CDR1 MDHEN, CDR2 SYDVKM. Deletions cut 6 bases from V and 5 bases from J, with 22 bases between. The CDR3 runs to 16 residues. CDR3 coding DNA: TGTGCCAGCAGCTCAGATCGACAGGCCACAGGGGAGACCCAGTACTTC. Translated: CASSSDRQATGETQYF. The whole variable domain, filled in from reference TRBV28 and TRBJ2-5, reads DVKVTQSSRYLVKRTGEKVFLECVQDMDHENMFWYRQDPGLGLRLIYFSYDVKMKEKGDIPEGYSVSREKKERFSLILESASTNQTSMYLCASSSDRQATGETQYFGPGTRLLVL.

The sample holds many counts of this clonotype. This chain joins TRBV15 and TRBJ1-5; TRBD1 matches 7 bases. CDR1 and CDR2 (germline): LNHNV, YYDKDF (reference sequence). The CDR3 covers 15 residues. With 6 bases clipped from V and 7 bases from J, the junction kept 12 bases outside the gene matches. The CDR3 DNA reads TGTGCCACCAGGGTGACAGGGAACGTTTGGCAGCCCCAGCATTTT. Translating gives CATRVTGNVWQPQHF. Together with reference TRBV15 and TRBJ1-5, the CDR3 gives the full variable domain: DAMVIQNPRYQVTQFGKPVTLSCSQTLNHNVMYWYQQKSSQAPKLLFHYYDKDFNNEADTPDNFQSRRPNTSFCFLDIRSPGLGDTAMYLCATRVTGNVWQPQHFGDGTRLSIL.

The genes are TRBV5-6 and TRBJ2-7; TRBD1 aligns across 10 bases. Germline V gene lookup returns CDR1 SGHDT and CDR2 YYEEEE. V was pared by 5 bases and J by 2 bases, with 10 bases of the junction left unmatched. The CDR3 consists of 16 residues. The CDR3 bases are TGTGCCAGCAGTCTGACACCTGGACAGGGGGCCTACGAGCAGTACTTC. This encodes CASSLTPGQGAYEQYF.

The table lists this clonotype with a few counts. CDR3 DNA sequence: TGTGCCAGCAGCCTCGTCGGGCCAGGGGGGGCTAACTATGGCTACACCTTC. This gives the protein CASSLVGPGGANYGYTF. The V gene is TRBV27, the J gene TRBJ1-2; 7 positions match TRBD1. With V trimmed by 6 bases and J by 0 bases, 13 bases remained unmatched. Germline V gene sequence: CDR1 MNHEY, CDR2 SMNVEV (reference sequence). The CDR3 sequence is 17 residues long.

V and J are TRBV11-1 and TRBJ2-4; D not certain. V was trimmed by 1 base and J by 9 bases, leaving 13 bases between them. Germline CDR1 and CDR2: SGHAT and FQDESV (reference sequence). The CDR3 runs to 14 residues. CDR3 nucleotides: TGTGCCAGCAGCTTAGTGAGCAACGAAGGCATTCAGTACTTC. Protein product: CASSLVSNEGIQYF.

V is TRBV10-3 and J is TRBJ2-1; D is possibly TRBD2 (5 bases). Per the germline V gene, CDR1 is ENHRY and CDR2 is SYGVKD. Trimming shortened V by 4 bases and J by 6 bases, and 16 bases separated the two germline ends. CDR3 length: 15 residues. CDR3 protein: CAISAPTLGVNEQFF. DNA for the CDR3: TGTGCCATCAGTGCCCCTACCCTGGGAGTCAATGAGCAGTTCTTC.

The chain has TRBV18 and TRBJ2-2; 7 bases are a match to TRBD1. The CDR3 runs 16 residues. Per germline, CDR1 KGHSH and CDR2 LQKENI. V was pared by 0 bases and J by 7 bases, with 8 bases of the junction left unmatched. This chain's CDR3 is CASSPPVLQGSGELFF. CDR3 in DNA: TGTGCCAGCTCACCACCAGTTCTACAGGGGAGCGGGGAGCTGTTTTTT.

This clonotype was seen only a few times. This chain joins TRBV30 and TRBJ2-1, with D possibly being TRBD1 (5 bases). The CDR3 sequence is 14 residues long. Germline assignment: CDR1 GTSNPN and CDR2 SVGIG (reference sequence). Trimming took 3 bases from V and 1 from J, leaving 10 bases between them. This CDR3 reads CAWRGVGSYNEQFF. For the CDR3, the DNA is TGTGCCTGGAGAGGGGTGGGATCCTACAATGAGCAGTTCTTC.

This clonotype came up a few times. The chain has TRBV5-1 and TRBJ2-1; 8 bases align to TRBD2. The CDR3 covers 14 residues. CDR1 is SGHRS and CDR2 is YFSETQ in the germline V gene. J lost 9 bases, V lost 0 bases, and 5 bases had no gene match. The CDR3 region has the DNA TGCGCCAGCAGCTTGGACGGGAGGGCCTTTGAGCAGTTCTTC. Protein sequence: CASSLDGRAFEQFF.

Ten or more counts support this clonotype. CDR3 in amino acids: CASALGTDTQYF. The CDR3 DNA sequence: TGTGCCAGCGCCCTAGGCACAGATACGCAGTATTTT. The rearrangement joins TRBV2 to TRBJ2-3; D uncertain. V shed 8 bases and J shed 1 base, with 7 bases lying between them. In germline, CDR1 is SNHLY, CDR2 FYNNEI. The CDR3 has 12 residues.

V and J are TRBV11-1 and TRBJ2-3; tentatively, D is TRBD2 (6 bases). Per germline, CDR1 SGHAT and CDR2 FQDESV (reference sequence). This CDR3 comprises 16 residues. Trimming cost V 2 bases and J 2 bases, with 14 bases left between them. The CDR3 nucleotides are TGTGCCAGCAGCTTAACTCCGGGACTCCTCACAGATACGCAGTATTTT. This encodes CASSLTPGLLTDTQYF.

V and J are TRBV5-1 and TRBJ2-1; maybe TRBD1 (6 bases). With 2 bases removed from V and 10 bases from J, the gap between germline ends came to 19 bases. The CDR3 length is 15 residues. CDR1 and CDR2 from the germline V gene are SGHRS and YFSETQ. The CDR3 coding sequence is TGCGCCAGCAGCTTTTCAGGGCCAGGGGTGCGCGAGCAGTTCTTC. Encoded protein: CASSFSGPGVREQFF.

This clonotype was seen more than once but under ten times. This chain joins TRBV7-9 and TRBJ2-2; TRBD1 or TRBD2 may be the D gene (5 bases each). CDR1 and CDR2 (germline): SEHNR, FQNEAQ (reference sequence). CDR3 length equals 14 residues. The V end lost 4 bases, the J end lost 3 bases, and 9 bases lay between the germline ends. The CDR3 protein is CASSSGPDTGELFF. The CDR3 DNA reads TGTGCCAGCAGCTCGGGACCAGACACCGGGGAGCTGTTTTTT.

At least ten counts were recorded for this clonotype. This rearrangement joins TRBV11-3 to TRBJ2-1, with D maybe TRBD1 (6 bases). With 5 bases removed from V and 7 bases from J, the gap between germline ends came to 9 bases. Germline assignment: CDR1 SGHNT and CDR2 YENEEA. The CDR3 contains 12 residues. The chain's CDR3 is CASSRTDNEQFF. CDR3 nucleotide sequence: TGTGCCAGCAGCAGGACAGATAATGAGCAGTTCTTC.

Only a few counts were recorded for this clonotype. The V call is TRBV28, the J call TRBJ2-1; D perhaps matches TRBD1 (6 bases). This CDR3 has 13 amino acids. Per germline, CDR1 MDHEN and CDR2 SYDVKM. V lost 8 bases and J lost 9, with 17 bases in between. CDR3 nucleotide sequence: TGTGCCAGCTACGTTTCATTAGGGGGTGAGCAGTTCTTC. The encoded protein is CASYVSLGGEQFF.

This clonotype has at least ten counts. This chain links TRBV20-1 with TRBJ1-1; D uncertain. The CDR3 is made up of 11 amino acids. Germline CDR1 and CDR2: DFQATT and SNEGSKA (reference sequence). Deletions cut 3 bases from V and 7 bases from J, with 9 bases between. The DNA for the CDR3 is TGCAGTGCTAGCGCCGCCTTTGAAGCTTTCTTT. Its protein is CSASAAFEAFF.

A word on this clonotype: At one end the junction does not follow the germline gene, possibly because of a read error. The chain couples TRBV10-1 to TRBJ2-7; the D gene is possibly TRBD2 (5 bases). The CDR3 extends over 13 amino acids. Per the germline V gene, CDR1 is WNHNN and CDR2 is SYGVQD (reference sequence). CDR3 DNA sequence: TGCGCCAGCAGTGTAACGGGATCCATCGAGCGGTACTTC. Translated: CASSVTGSIERYF.

This chain links TRBV27 with TRBJ1-2; the D is unclear. CDR1 MNHEY and CDR2 SMNVEV come from the germline V gene (reference sequence). The CDR3 consists of 13 residues. V was clipped by 6 bases and J by 5 bases, with 13 bases between them. The CDR3 region has the DNA TGTGCCAGCAGAGCTAGACACGAATATGGCTACACCTTC. It codes for CASRARHEYGYTF.

Comments on this clonotype: Compared with germline, one end of the junction differs, possibly owing to a read error. J is TRBJ2-3 and V is TRBV3-1; 10 bases match TRBD1. CDR1 is LGHDT and CDR2 is YNNKEL in the germline V gene (reference sequence). The CDR3 is 16 residues long. The CDR3 loop is CASSQQDRGLSDAQYF. CDR3 DNA sequence: TGTGCCAGCAGCCAACAGGACAGGGGGTTATCAGATGCGCAGTATTTT.

The table lists this clonotype with many counts. The rearrangement links TRBV5-1 to TRBJ2-1; 7 positions match TRBD1. The CDR3 loop spans 14 amino acids. The germline gives CDR1 SGHRS, CDR2 YFSETQ. With 0 bases clipped from V and 5 bases from J, the junction kept 2 bases outside the gene matches. CDR3 loop: CASSLGGQHNEQFF. In DNA, the CDR3 is TGCGCCAGCAGCTTGGGGGGACAGCACAATGAGCAGTTCTTC. The whole variable domain, remainder taken from reference TRBV5-1 and TRBJ2-1, is KAGVTQTPRYLIKTRGQQVTLSCSPISGHRSVSWYQQTPGQGLQFLFEYFSETQRNKGNFPGRFSGRQFSNSRSEMNVSTLELGDSALYLCASSLGGQHNEQFFGPGTRLTVL.

The chain has TRBV11-3 and TRBJ2-5, with no clear D. V lost 3 bases to trimming and J lost 0 bases, with 5 bases between them. The CDR3 extends over 13 amino acids. Germline loops: CDR1 SGHNT, CDR2 YENEEA. The CDR3 coding sequence is TGTGCCAGCAGCTTGACGTACCAAGAGACCCAGTACTTC. Its protein product is CASSLTYQETQYF.